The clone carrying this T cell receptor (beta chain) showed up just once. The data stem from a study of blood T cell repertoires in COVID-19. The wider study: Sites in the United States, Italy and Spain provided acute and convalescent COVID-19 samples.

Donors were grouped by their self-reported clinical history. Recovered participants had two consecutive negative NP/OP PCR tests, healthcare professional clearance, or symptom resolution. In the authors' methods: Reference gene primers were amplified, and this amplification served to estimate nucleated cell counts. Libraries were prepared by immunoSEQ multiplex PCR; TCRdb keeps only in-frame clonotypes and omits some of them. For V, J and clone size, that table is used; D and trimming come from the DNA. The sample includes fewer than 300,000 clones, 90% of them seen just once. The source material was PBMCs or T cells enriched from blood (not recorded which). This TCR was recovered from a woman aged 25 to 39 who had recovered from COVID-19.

CDR3 nucleotides: TGCGCCAGCAGCTCACAGGGACGAGCTTTCTTT. This codes for CASSSQGRAFF. The rearrangement links TRBV5-1 to TRBJ1-1, with D possibly being TRBD1 (6 bases). From germline, CDR1 is SGHRS and CDR2 YFSETQ. The ends were cut back, 3 bases at V and 10 bases at J, with 10 bases in the middle. The CDR3 length is 11 residues.